The clone carrying this TCR beta chain has a handful of counts. Its antigen is currently unknown. Each CDR3 protein is one row after TCRdb ran MiXCR on the reads. The sample shows approximately 990,000 distinct CDR3 sequences, 31% of them seen only once. The sample originates from a study of T cell repertoires in cytomegalovirus infection. Across the whole study: CMV epitopes used comprised recently identified HLA-C-restricted ones and well-studied HLA-B-restricted ones. It can be stated that public TCR beta signatures indicated CMV infection as well as a matching HLA type.

Study results and caveats: Summed frequency of public TCR beta families distinguished CMV carriers with the relevant HLA.

CDR3 size: 13 residues. Germline V gene data show CDR1 as SEHNR and CDR2 as FQNEAQ (reference sequence). V lost 5 bases and J 0 bases, leaving 8 bases between the germline ends. This clonotype was obtained from a human donor in good health (CMV status not recorded). Some clones in this sample may be carry-over from other donors' samples. The specimen comprised cultured CD8+ T cells from PBMCs, sampled from culture after CMV antigen stimulation. The rearrangement links TRBV7-9 to TRBJ2-7; D gene uncertain. DNA for the CDR3: TGTGCCAGCAGCCACCAAAGCTCCTACGAGCAGTACGTC. The encoded protein is CASSHQSSYEQYV.